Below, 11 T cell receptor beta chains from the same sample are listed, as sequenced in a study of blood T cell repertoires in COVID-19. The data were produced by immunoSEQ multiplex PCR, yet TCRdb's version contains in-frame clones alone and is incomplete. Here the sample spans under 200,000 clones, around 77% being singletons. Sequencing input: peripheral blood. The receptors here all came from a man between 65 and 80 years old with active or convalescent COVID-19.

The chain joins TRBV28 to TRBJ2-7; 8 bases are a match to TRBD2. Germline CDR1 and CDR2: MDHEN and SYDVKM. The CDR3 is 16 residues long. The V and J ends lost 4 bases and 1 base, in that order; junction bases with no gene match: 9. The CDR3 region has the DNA TGTGCCAGCAGTTCCCCCGGCTTAGCGGGGTCCTACGAGCAGTACTTC. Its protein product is CASSSPGLAGSYEQYF.

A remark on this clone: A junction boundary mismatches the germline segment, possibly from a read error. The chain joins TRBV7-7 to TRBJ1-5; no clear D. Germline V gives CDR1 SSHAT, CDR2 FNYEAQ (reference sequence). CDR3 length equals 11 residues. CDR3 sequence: CASSFSQPQHF. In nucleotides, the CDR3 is TGTGCTAGCAGCTTCTCTCAGCCCCAGCATTTT.

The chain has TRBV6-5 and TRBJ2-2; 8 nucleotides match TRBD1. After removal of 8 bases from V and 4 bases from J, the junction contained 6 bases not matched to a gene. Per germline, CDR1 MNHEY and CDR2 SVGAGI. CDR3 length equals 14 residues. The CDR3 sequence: CASGEDRATGELFF. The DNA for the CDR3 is TGTGCCAGCGGCGAGGACAGGGCCACCGGGGAGCTGTTTTTT.

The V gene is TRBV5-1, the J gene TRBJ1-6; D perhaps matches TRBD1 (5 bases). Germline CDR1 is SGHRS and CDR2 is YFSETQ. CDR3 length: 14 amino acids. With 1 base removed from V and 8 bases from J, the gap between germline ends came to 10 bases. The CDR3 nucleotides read TGCGCCAGCAGCTTGACAGGAGAGGATTCACCCCTCCACTTT. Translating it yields CASSLTGEDSPLHF.

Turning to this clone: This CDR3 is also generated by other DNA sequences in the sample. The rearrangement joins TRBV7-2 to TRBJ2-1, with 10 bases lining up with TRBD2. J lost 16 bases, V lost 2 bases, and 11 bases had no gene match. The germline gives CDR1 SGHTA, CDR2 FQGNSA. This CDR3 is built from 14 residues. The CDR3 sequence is CASSLSGGAEGEFF. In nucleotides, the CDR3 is TGTGCCAGCAGCTTAAGCGGGGGGGCTGAGGGTGAATTCTTC.

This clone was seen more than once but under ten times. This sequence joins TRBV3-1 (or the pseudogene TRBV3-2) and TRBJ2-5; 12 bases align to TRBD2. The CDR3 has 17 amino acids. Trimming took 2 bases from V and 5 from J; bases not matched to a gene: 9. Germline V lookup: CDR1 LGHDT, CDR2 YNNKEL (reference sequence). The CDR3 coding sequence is TGTGCCAGCAGCCAACGGCCTAGCGGGGGGGCTCGGGAGACCCAGTACTTC. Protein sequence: CASSQRPSGGARETQYF.

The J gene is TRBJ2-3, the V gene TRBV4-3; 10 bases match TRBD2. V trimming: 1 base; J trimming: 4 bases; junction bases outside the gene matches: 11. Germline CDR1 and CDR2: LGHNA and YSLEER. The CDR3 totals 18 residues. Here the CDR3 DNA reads TGCGCCAGCAGCCAAGGGGAACGGACTAGCGGACTCCCAGATACGCAGTATTTT. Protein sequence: CASSQGERTSGLPDTQYF.

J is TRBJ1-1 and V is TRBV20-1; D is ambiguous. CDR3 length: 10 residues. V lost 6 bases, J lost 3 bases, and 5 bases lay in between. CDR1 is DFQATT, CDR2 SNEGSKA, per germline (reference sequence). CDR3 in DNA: TGCAGTGCCCAGGACACTGAAGCTTTCTTT. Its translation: CSAQDTEAFF.

The CDR3 DNA reads TGTGCCAGCAGCCCAGGAGGGGGCAGGGTGGGGGTGAACACTGAAGCTTTCTTT. It is translated as CASSPGGGRVGVNTEAFF. This sequence joins TRBV4-2 and TRBJ1-1; 7 bases are shared with TRBD1. Looked up from germline, CDR1 is LGHNA and CDR2 is YNFKEQ. The CDR3 runs 18 residues. With 4 bases clipped from V and 0 bases from J, the junction kept 14 bases outside the gene matches.

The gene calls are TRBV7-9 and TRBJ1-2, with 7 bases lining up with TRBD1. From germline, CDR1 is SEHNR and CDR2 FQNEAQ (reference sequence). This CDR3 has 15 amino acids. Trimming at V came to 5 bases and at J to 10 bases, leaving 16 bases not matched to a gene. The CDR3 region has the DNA TGTGCCAGCAGCGAACACAACCCGGGACAGAGTCTCTACACCTTC. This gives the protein CASSEHNPGQSLYTF.

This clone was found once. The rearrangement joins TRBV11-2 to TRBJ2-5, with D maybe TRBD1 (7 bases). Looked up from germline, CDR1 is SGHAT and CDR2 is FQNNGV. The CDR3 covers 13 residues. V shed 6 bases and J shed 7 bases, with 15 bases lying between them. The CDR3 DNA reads TGTGCCAGCAGGCCGACAGGGACTGGGACCCAGTACTTC. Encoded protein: CASRPTGTGTQYF. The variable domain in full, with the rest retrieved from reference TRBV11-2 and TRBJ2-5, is EAGVAQSPRYKIIEKRQSVAFWCNPISGHATLYWYQQILGQGPKLLIQFQNNGVVDDSQLPKDRFSAERLKGVDSTLKIQPAKLEDSAVYLCASRPTGTGTQYFGPGTRLLVL.